This TCR beta chain was sequenced for a study of T-cell reconstitution after alpha-beta-depleted transplantation in children. Study conclusions and caveats: Some patients showed high day-60 TCRbeta diversity, which derived from surviving recipient T cells and thymic progenitors. The authors attributed T-cell counts and diversity one year after transplant mostly to newly produced T cells. Alpha-beta T cells about two months after transplant reportedly derived from several hundred expanded graft clones.

This clonotype was detected ten times or more. Its target is unknown. Library preparation (for TCRbeta) was performed with unique molecular identifiers. From the PCR reads, TCRdb called clonotypes with MiXCR, one entry per CDR3 protein. This sample has nearly 200,000 distinct CDR3 sequences, with 5.5% to 7% found just once. The CDR3 spans 15 residues. Germline lookup yields CDR1 SGDLS and CDR2 YYNGEE. Trimming cost V 5 bases and J 5 bases; bases outside gene matches: 7. The material sequenced was PBMCs, taken before TCRalphabeta/CD19-depleted stem cell transplant. This chain links TRBV9 with TRBJ1-1, with 12 bases that match TRBD1. This TCR came from a girl in the first two years of life with combined immunodeficiency, due to receive a stem cell transplant. The CDR3 DNA reads as TGTGCCAGCAGTGATCCGGGACAGGGGGCTACTGAAGCTTTCTTT. This translates into CASSDPGQGATEAFF.